This T cell receptor beta chain came from a study of cytomegalovirus exposure and HLA in healthy donors (dated by TCRdb to the late 2010s). About the study as a whole: An earlier analysis of approximately 600 of the donors reported 250 to 300 Gb of sequence data and 100 million to 140 million unique TCR beta sequences from 190 million or so T cells. About 310 gigabases of sequencing data and 78 million or so unique TCR sequences were included in an early release covering 550 to 800 HLA-typed donors. Of the roughly 410 genotyped donors, over 80% were placed in the genetic ancestry cluster associated with self-reported Caucasian donors. The study aimed to test whether signatures of past pathogen exposure could be identified by cataloging public T cell receptors. The T cell repertoires of several hundred subjects were profiled by immunosequencing and related to cytomegalovirus serostatus. Besides the first cohort of 550 to 750 subjects, a separate validation cohort made up of 90 to 150 different subjects was used. High-throughput TCR immunosequencing, statistical association of individual TCRs with disease status, and machine learning were combined to predict cytomegalovirus infection status. A later analysis re-examined previously published TCR beta repertoires from about 700 donors and added high-resolution HLA genotyping to investigate patterns of TCR occurrence. Rather than drawing on any new phenotypic data, the later analysis identified candidate immune exposures from TCR beta sequences and the way those sequences occurred across donors. An earlier analysis of nearly 600 of the donors applied high-throughput TCR beta sequencing to assess whether each TCR beta V gene segment acted as functional or pseudogenic. Donor age, sex, ethnicity and CMV serostatus were compiled alongside the repertoire data. In a later genetic analysis, genome-wide SNP genotypes for about 65% of the roughly 700 donors were used, and that subset was treated as a discovery cohort. All discovery cohort repertoires had been generated using a single sequencing platform. Class I and class II HLA loci were covered by the typing at four-digit resolution. The number of donors typed differed by locus, with roughly 629-640 for A, B, C, DRB1 and DQB1, approximately 500 for DQA1, 606 for DPA1, and approximately 470 for DPB1. Four or five DR-DQ haplotypes were handled as single units for association and clustering, since linkage in the cohort was strong. On average, roughly 240,000 unique TCR beta nucleotide sequences were sequenced per donor among 398 genotyped donors of the cohort, with around 19% of those sequences being non-productive. On the study overall, not on this receptor specifically: Because counts were too low, around 17 rarely observed V segments, including chromosome 9 orphons, were left out of the earlier analysis of approximately 500 of the donors. HLA typing was unavailable for some donors at each locus, so association tests used only the typed subset. Correlated functional status among segregating V segments might reflect linkage disequilibrium, but an unknown experimental factor could not be ruled out. At a false discovery rate of 0.05, a later analysis linked 15,000 to 20,000 TCR beta sequences to specific HLA alleles. In this cohort, only TCR beta chains were sequenced, and detectable features were limited by the absence of alpha or paired-chain data. A later analysis found that most CMV-associated TCR beta chains appeared HLA-restricted, with HLA associations seemingly driven largely by CMV exposure. Some IMGT-functional V segments, including TRBV6-2 and TRBV6-3, could not be distinguished by the 87-base-pair reads and were therefore excluded. The sequencing pipeline was judged likely to have produced a cluster of highly shared sequence variants as a technical artifact. A further reported finding was that TCR beta sequences accurately predicted the HLA-A and HLA-B alleles for most subjects in the first cohort. The presence/absence analyses assumed that sequencing depth was roughly uniform across donors, and that assumption may not be true. In a later analysis, TCR association rates were found to vary across HLA loci, with the most associated TCRs seen for DRB1 alleles and the fewest for HLA-C alleles. In vitro tests confirmed that a few of the cytomegalovirus-associated TCR beta chains recognize cytomegalovirus antigens. In the study, 150 to 200 TCR beta chains were listed as associated with cytomegalovirus. An association between a missense DCLRE1C variant and V-gene and J-gene trimming of TCR beta chains was found in a later genetic analysis and replicated in an independent cohort. The classifier was reported to diagnose cytomegalovirus status with high specificity and sensitivity in both the original and validation cohorts. In an earlier analysis of approximately 600 of the donors, most TCR beta V segments were observed in productive rearrangements about 90% or about 30% of the time, broadly matching IMGT annotations. Strong co-occurrence of HLA alleles, especially DR and DQ, made assigning TCR associations to individual alleles difficult. In a later genetic analysis, fewer N-insertions in productive TCRs were reported among donors in an Asian-associated ancestry cluster than the roughly 700-donor mean. Compared with equally common non-associated chains, HLA-associated TCR beta chains in a later analysis were more clonally expanded and had lower generation probabilities. Several of the top co-occurrence clusters appeared to be linked to parvovirus B19, influenza, CMV and Epstein-Barr virus, according to a later analysis. For the cohort, immune exposure information was limited to CMV serostatus. It was suggested by the authors that the approach could potentially be generalized to other disease states and immunological phenotypes. Most TCR sequences were seen in very few donors, while some public TCRs were found in many individuals.

V is pared back by 2 bases and J by 6 bases, with 11 bases lying between the germline termini. The germline V gene (reference sequence) specifies PRHDT as CDR1 and FYEKMQ as CDR2. From cysteine to phenylalanine, the CDR3 is 13 amino acids long. The only DNA kept is the CDR3, 39 bases in frame from the first base. The library was obtained by the immunoSEQ multiplex PCR assay. The multiplex PCR relied on a mix of 60 forward primers for TCR Vbeta segments and 13 reverse primers for TCR Jbeta segments. The CDR3 region of rearranged TCR beta genes was amplified from genomic DNA by a multiplex PCR assay. On the Illumina HiSeq System, the amplified TCR beta libraries were sequenced as 87-base-pair reads. Per the original workflow: In a later analysis, 80 million or so unique TCR beta chains were counted across the roughly 670 repertoires, and roughly 9.9 million of these chains were shared by at least two donors. Raw reads were error-corrected and collapsed into unique sequences with a nearest-neighbor algorithm that merged closely related sequences to remove PCR and sequencing errors. Alignment of CDR3 sequences to IMGT reference sequences was used to assign V, D and J gene segments. For a sequence to be retained, a match of at least six nucleotides to both a V gene segment and a J gene segment was required. Rearrangements were classified as productive when the CDR3 lacked stop codons and remained in frame with V and J, and all other rearrangements were classified as non-productive. Following IMGT convention, CDR3 was defined as the stretch from the second conserved V-encoded cysteine to the conserved J-encoded phenylalanine. The earlier analysis of 500 to 600 of the donors excluded sequences that lacked an unambiguous match to a single V gene segment. An earlier analysis of a few hundred of the donors classified V segments as functional when productive rearrangements were above 56.7% and as segregating when the standard deviation between donors was above 5%. A statistical classification framework was developed to diagnose cytomegalovirus status using the catalog of TCR beta chain sequences. A later analysis assigned V and J genes by comparing TCR nucleotide sequences with IMGT/GENE-DB human TR gene sequences. Using the TCRdist pipeline, a later analysis assigned CDR3 sequences along with most-parsimonious VDJ recombination scenarios. In a later analysis, each TCR beta chain was defined by its CDR3 amino acid sequence together with its V-gene family, and reads without a unique V-gene family were excluded. A later analysis removed 592 highly shared, low-generation-probability nucleotide sequences to deal with suspected cross-contamination and a sequencing artifact. For each public chain, a later analysis derived a clonal expansion index from normalized ranks of inferred template counts within each repertoire. A later analysis computed generation probabilities with a VDJ recombination model fitted to out-of-frame rearrangements, and checked the results against IGoR. In a later analysis, TCR-TCR, TCR-HLA and TCR-CMV co-occurrence was scored with hypergeometric tests, and a repertoire-size bias correction was applied to TCR pairs. A later analysis estimated false discovery rates by permuting HLA or CMV assignments 20 times. In a later analysis, co-occurring TCRs were grouped using DBSCAN, and TCRdist sequence similarity was added for clustering within HLA-allele-positive subsets. Repertoires with fewer than 30,000 or more than 120,000 public chains were left out of co-occurrence clustering, as were about five repertoires with anomalous nucleotide sharing. TCRdb retrieved this table from immuneACCESS and kept in-frame rearrangements only. Not all clones are present; in checked studies, unresolved V genes account for under half, and no reason is known for the remainder. The V and J calls and clone size come from that table; D and trimming were worked out from the DNA. The sample table holds around 94,000 clones, of which more than 65% were seen once. Approximately 10% of the sample goes to the ten largest clones.

On this clone itself: It lacks a known antigen. Within one base of it there is no much larger clone, and no base qualities were kept.

The cohort comprised hundreds of healthy bone marrow donors. All cohort members were sampled while nominally healthy, although unrecorded immune exposures were likely present. Of the approximately 610 cohort members, about 280 had positive CMV serostatus and just over 350 had negative CMV serostatus, and CMV serostatus was not recorded for the donor. A peripheral blood sample was provided by each donor, and peripheral blood mononuclear cells were used for TCR beta sequencing. The Qiagen DNeasy Blood Extraction Kit was used to extract genomic DNA from the blood cell samples. This clonotype was obtained from a human donor in good health. The chain employs TRBV13 and TRBJ2-7; the D gene assignment is ambiguous. The sequenced sample was PBMCs. The CDR3 protein: CASSLTRFGEQYF. The nucleotides are TGTGCCAGCAGCTTAACCCGGTTTGGCGAGCAGTACTTC. The CDR3, completed at both ends by the reference TRBV13 and TRBJ2-7 genes, gives the full variable domain AAGVIQSPRHLIKEKRETATLKCYPIPRHDTVYWYQQGPGQDPQFLISFYEKMQSDKGSIPDRFSAQQFSDYHSELNMSSLELGDSALYFCASSLTRFGEQYFGPGTRLTVT.